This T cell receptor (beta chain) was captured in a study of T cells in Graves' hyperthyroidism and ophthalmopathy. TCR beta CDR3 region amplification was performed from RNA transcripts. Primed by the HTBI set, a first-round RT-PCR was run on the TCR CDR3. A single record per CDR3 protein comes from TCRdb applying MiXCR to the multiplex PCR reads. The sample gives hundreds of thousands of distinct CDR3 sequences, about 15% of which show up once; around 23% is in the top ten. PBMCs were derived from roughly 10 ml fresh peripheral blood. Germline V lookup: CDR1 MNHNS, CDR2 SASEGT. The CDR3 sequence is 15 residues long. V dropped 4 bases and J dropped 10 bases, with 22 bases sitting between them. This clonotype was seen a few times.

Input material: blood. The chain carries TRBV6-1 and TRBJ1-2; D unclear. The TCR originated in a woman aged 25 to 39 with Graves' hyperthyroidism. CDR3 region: CASSATAEREGNYTF. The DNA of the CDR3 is TGTGCCAGCAGTGCCACGGCGGAAAGGGAGGGAAACTACACCTTC.